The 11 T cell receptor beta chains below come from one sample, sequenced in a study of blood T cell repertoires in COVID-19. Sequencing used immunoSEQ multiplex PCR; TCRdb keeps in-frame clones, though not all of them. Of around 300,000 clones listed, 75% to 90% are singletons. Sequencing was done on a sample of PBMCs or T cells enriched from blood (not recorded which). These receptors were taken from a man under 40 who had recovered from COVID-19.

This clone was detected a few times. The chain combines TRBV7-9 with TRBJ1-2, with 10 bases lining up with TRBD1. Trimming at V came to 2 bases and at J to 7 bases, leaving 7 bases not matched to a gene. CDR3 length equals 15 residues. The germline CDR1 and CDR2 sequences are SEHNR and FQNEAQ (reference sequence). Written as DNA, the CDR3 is TGTGCCAGCAGCTTAAGTGGGACAGGGGTTTTTGGCTACACCTTC. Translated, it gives CASSLSGTGVFGYTF.

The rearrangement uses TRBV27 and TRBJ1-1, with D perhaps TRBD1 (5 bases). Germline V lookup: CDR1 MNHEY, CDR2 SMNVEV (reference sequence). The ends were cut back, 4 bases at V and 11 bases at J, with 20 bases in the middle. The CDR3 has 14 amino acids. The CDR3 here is CASSSSQTAQVAFF. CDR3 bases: TGTGCCAGCAGTTCGTCACAGACAGCCCAAGTGGCTTTCTTT.

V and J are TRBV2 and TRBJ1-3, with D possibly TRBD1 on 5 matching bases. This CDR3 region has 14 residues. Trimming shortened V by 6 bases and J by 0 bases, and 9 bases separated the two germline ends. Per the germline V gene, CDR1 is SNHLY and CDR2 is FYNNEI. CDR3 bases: TGTGCCAGCAGGTTAAGGGGCTCTGGAAACACCATATATTTT. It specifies CASRLRGSGNTIYF.

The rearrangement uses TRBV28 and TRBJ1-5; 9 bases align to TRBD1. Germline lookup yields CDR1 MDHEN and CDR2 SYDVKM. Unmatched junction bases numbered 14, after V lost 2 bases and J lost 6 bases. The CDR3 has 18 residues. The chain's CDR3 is CASSLAPNRGQGFQPQHF. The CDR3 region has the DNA TGTGCCAGCAGTTTAGCCCCTAATAGGGGACAGGGTTTTCAGCCCCAGCATTTT.

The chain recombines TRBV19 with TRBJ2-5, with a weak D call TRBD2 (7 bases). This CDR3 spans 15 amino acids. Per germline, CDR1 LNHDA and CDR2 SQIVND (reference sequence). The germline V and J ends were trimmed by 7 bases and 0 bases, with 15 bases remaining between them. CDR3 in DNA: TGTGCCAGTAACCAAGGGGGGGACAACCAAGAGACCCAGTACTTC. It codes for CASNQGGDNQETQYF.

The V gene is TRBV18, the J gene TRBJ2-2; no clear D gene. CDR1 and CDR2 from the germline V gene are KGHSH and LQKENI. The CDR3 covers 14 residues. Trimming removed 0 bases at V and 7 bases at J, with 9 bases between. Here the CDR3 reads CASSPPSTGGELFF. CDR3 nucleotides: TGTGCCAGCTCACCACCCTCCACTGGCGGGGAGCTGTTTTTT.

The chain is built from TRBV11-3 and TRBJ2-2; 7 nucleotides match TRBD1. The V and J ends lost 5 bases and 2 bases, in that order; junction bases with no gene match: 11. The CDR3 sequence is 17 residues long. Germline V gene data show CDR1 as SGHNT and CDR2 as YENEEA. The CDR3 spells CASSMMNRGQNTGELFF. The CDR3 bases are TGTGCCAGCAGCATGATGAACAGGGGCCAAAACACCGGGGAGCTGTTTTTT.

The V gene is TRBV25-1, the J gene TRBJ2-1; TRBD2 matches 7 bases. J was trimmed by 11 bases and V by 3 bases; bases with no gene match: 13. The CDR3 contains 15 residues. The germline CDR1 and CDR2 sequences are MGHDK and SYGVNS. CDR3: CASSDPREGSLKQFF. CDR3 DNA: TGTGCCAGCAGTGACCCCAGGGAGGGCTCCCTAAAGCAGTTCTTC.

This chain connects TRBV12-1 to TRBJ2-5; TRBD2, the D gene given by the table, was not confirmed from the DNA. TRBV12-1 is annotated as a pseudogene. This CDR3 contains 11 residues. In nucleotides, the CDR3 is TGTGCCAGCAGCTTCGAAGAGACCCAGTACTTC. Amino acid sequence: CASSFEETQYF.

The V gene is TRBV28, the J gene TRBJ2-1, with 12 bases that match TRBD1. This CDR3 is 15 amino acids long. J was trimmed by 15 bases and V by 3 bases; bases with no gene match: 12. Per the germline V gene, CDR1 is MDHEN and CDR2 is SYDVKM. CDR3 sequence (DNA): TGTGCCAGCAGTTTGCCATGGGGGACAGGGGGCCCTTGGTTCTTC. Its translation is CASSLPWGTGGPWFF. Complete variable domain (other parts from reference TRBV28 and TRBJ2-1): DVKVTQSSRYLVKRTGEKVFLECVQDMDHENMFWYRQDPGLGLRLIYFSYDVKMKEKGDIPEGYSVSREKKERFSLILESASTNQTSMYLCASSLPWGTGGPWFFGPGTRLTVL.

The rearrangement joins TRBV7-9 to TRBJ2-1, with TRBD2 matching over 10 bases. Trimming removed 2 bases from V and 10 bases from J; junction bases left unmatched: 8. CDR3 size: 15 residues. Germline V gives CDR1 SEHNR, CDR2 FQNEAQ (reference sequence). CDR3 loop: CASSLPASGGQEQFF. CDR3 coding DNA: TGTGCCAGCAGCTTACCTGCTAGCGGGGGACAAGAGCAGTTCTTC.